The rows below give T cell receptor beta chains drawn from one sample of a study of spatial heterogeneity in lung cancer. TCRdb called the 5' RACE reads again in MiXCR, with one record for every CDR3 protein. This sample has 5,500 to 8,500 distinct CDR3 sequences, with 13% found just once. Specimen: lung tumor tissue, collected at surgery. The origin of the receptors is a male donor with early-stage non-small cell lung cancer. Each CDR3 is given with its conserved first and last residue. Fields, in order: J gene, clone size, V gene, D gene, CDR3 DNA, CDR3 protein. The D gene is left open where the match is weak. Expanded clones are given a class, and other clones once, few, many or no size at all.

j_call: TRBJ2-4
clone_size: many
v_call: TRBV2
d_call: .
cdr3_nt: TGTGCCAGCCGTGAAGAAGCGGCCAAAAACATTCAGTACTTC
cdr3_aa: CASREEAAKNIQYF

j_call: TRBJ2-3
clone_size: medium-sized
v_call: TRBV7-7
d_call: TRBD2
cdr3_nt: TGTGCTAGCAGCATGGGGGGACTAGCGGGAGCAGATACGCAGTATTTT
cdr3_aa: CASSMGGLAGADTQYF

j_call: TRBJ1-1
clone_size: .
v_call: TRBV29-1
d_call: .
cdr3_nt: TGCAGCGTTGAACGGGATAACACTGAAGCTTTCTTT
cdr3_aa: CSVERDNTEAFF

j_call: TRBJ1-5
clone_size: many
v_call: TRBV5-4
d_call: .
cdr3_nt: TGTGCCAGCAGCTTGGGGGATCAGCCCCAGCATTTT
cdr3_aa: CASSLGDQPQHF

j_call: TRBJ1-4
clone_size: medium-sized
v_call: TRBV20-1
d_call: TRBD1
cdr3_nt: TGCAGTGCTAGAGAGGTGACAGGGCATTCTAATGAAAAACTGTTTTTT
cdr3_aa: CSAREVTGHSNEKLFF

j_call: TRBJ1-5
clone_size: .
v_call: TRBV28
d_call: .
cdr3_nt: TGTGCCAGCAGTCGCGACAGCAATCAGCCCCAGCATTTT
cdr3_aa: CASSRDSNQPQHF

j_call: TRBJ2-7
clone_size: .
v_call: TRBV10-3
d_call: .
cdr3_nt: TGTGCCACCGGATTGACTAGTGAGCAGTACTTC
cdr3_aa: CATGLTSEQYF

j_call: TRBJ2-2
clone_size: many
v_call: TRBV7-6
d_call: .
cdr3_nt: TGTGCCAGCAGCTTAGCGCTTTCGCCAGGGAACACCGGGGAGCTGTTTTTT
cdr3_aa: CASSLALSPGNTGELFF

j_call: TRBJ1-2
clone_size: .
v_call: TRBV7-3
d_call: TRBD1
cdr3_nt: TGTGCCAGCAGCCCAGGAGGGGGCATGACTAACTATGGCTACACCTTC
cdr3_aa: CASSPGGGMTNYGYTF

j_call: TRBJ1-2
clone_size: large
v_call: TRBV5-4
d_call: .
cdr3_nt: TGTGCCACCGTCAATGGGGCTAACTATGGCTACACCTTC
cdr3_aa: CATVNGANYGYTF